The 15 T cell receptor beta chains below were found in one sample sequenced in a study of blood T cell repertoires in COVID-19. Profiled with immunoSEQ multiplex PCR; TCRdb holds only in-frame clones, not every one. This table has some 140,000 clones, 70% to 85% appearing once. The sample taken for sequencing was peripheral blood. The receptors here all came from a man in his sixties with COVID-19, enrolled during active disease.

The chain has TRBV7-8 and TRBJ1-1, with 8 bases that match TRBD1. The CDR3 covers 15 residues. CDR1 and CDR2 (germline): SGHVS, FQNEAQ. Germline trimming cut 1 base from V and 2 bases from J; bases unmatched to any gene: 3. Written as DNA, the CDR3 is TGTGCCAGCAGCTTAGACAGGGGGGGAAACACTGAAGCTTTCTTT. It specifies CASSLDRGGNTEAFF.

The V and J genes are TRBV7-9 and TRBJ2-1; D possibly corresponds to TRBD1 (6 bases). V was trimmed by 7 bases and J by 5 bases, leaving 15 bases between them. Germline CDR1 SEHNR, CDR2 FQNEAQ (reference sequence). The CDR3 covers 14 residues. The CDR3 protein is CASTSRTANNEQFF. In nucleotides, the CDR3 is TGTGCCAGCACCTCTCGGACAGCTAACAATGAGCAGTTCTTC. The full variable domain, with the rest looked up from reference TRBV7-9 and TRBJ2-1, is DTGVSQNPRHKITKRGQNVTFRCDPISEHNRLYWYRQTLGQGPEFLTYFQNEAQLEKSRLLSDRFSAERPKGSFSTLEIQRTEQGDSAMYLCASTSRTANNEQFFGPGTRLTVL.

The CDR3: CASSLGLAGPHDEQFF. CDR3 nucleotides: TGTGCCAGCAGCCTGGGGCTAGCGGGGCCCCATGATGAGCAGTTCTTC. The chain combines TRBV7-2 with TRBJ2-1; 9 nucleotides align to TRBD2. V lost 5 bases and J lost 8; bases outside the gene matches: 13. This CDR3 contains 16 residues. Per germline, CDR1 SGHTA and CDR2 FQGNSA.

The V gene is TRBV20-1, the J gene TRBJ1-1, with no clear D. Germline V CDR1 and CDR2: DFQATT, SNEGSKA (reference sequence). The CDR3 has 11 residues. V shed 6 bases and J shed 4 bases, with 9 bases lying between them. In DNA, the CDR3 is TGCAGTGCCCCGACTCGCACTGAAGCTTTCTTT. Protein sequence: CSAPTRTEAFF.

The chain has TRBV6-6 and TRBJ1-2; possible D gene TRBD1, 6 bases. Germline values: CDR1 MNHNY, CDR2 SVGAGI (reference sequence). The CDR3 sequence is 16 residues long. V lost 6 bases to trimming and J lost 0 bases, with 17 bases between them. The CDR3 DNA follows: TGTGCCAGCAGCCAGGGGCAACAGGGACCTAACTATGGCTACACCTTC. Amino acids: CASSQGQQGPNYGYTF.

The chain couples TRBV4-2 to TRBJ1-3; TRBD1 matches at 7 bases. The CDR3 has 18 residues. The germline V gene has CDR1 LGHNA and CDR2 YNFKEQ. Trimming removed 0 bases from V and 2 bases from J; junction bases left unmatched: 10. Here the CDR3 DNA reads TGTGCCAGCAGCCAAGATAGGAGACAGGGTACTGCTGGAAACACCATATATTTT. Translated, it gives CASSQDRRQGTAGNTIYF.

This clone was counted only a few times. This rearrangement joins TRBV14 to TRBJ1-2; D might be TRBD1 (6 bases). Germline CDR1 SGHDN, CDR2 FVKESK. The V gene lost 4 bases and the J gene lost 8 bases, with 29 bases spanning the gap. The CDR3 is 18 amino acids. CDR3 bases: TGTGCCAGCAGCCTAGATCACGGGAGGAGTCCGGGGGCGCGCGGCTACACCTTC. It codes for CASSLDHGRSPGARGYTF.

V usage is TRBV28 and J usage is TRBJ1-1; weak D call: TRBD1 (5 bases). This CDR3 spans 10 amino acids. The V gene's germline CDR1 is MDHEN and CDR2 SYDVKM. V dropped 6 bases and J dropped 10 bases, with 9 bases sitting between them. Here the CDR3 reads CASRDSRAFF. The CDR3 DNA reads TGTGCCAGCAGAGACAGCCGAGCTTTCTTT.

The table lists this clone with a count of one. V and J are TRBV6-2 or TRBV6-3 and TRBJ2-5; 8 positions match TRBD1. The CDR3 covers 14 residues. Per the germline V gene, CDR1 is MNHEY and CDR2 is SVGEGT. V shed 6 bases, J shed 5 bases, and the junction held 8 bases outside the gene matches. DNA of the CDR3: TGTGCCAGCAGCCGCTCAGGGGGCTCGGAGACCCAGTACTTC. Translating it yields CASSRSGGSETQYF.

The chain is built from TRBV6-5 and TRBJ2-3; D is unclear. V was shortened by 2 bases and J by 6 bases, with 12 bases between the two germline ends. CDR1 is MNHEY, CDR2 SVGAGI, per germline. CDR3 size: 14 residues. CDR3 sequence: CASSYLAVPDTQYF. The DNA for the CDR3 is TGTGCCAGCAGTTACCTGGCAGTTCCGGATACGCAGTATTTT.

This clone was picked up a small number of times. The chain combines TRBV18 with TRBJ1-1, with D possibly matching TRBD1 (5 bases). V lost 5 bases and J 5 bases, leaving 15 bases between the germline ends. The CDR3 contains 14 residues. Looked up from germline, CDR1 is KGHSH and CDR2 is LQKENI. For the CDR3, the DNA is TGTGCCAGCTCATCGCAGGGATGGCGGACTGAAGCTTTCTTT. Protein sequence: CASSSQGWRTEAFF. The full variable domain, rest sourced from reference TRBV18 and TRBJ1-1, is NAGVMQNPRHLVRRRGQEARLRCSPMKGHSHVYWYRQLPEEGLKFMVYLQKENIIDESGMPKERFSAEFPKEGPSILRIQQVVRGDSAAYFCASSSQGWRTEAFFGQGTRLTVV.

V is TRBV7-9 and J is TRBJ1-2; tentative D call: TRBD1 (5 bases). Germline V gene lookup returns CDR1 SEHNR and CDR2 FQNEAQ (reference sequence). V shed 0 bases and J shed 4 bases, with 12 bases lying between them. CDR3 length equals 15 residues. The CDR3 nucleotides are TGTGCCAGCAGCTTAGCAATCCAGGGCGGCTATGGCTACACCTTC. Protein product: CASSLAIQGGYGYTF. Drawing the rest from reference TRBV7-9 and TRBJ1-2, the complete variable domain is DTGVSQNPRHKITKRGQNVTFRCDPISEHNRLYWYRQTLGQGPEFLTYFQNEAQLEKSRLLSDRFSAERPKGSFSTLEIQRTEQGDSAMYLCASSLAIQGGYGYTFGSGTRLTVV.

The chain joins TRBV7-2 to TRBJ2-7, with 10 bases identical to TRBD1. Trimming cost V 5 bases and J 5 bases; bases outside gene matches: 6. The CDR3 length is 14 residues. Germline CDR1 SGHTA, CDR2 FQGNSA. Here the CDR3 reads CASSQGQGGHEQYF. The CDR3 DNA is TGTGCCAGCAGCCAAGGACAGGGGGGCCACGAGCAGTACTTC.

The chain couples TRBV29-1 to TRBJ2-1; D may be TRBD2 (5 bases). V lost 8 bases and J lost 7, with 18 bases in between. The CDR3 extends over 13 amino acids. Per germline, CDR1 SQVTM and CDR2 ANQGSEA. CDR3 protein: CSSFEGGWNEQFF. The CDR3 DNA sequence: TGCAGCTCCTTTGAAGGAGGCTGGAATGAGCAGTTCTTC.

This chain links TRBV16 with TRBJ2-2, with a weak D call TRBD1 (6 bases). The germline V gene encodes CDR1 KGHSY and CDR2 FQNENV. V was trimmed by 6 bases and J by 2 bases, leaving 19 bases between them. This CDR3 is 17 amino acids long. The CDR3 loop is CASSRNIRTDNTGELFF. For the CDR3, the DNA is TGTGCCAGCAGTCGTAATATTAGGACAGACAACACCGGGGAGCTGTTTTTT.